This TCR beta chain is drawn from a study of shared T cell receptors in the human thymus (dated by TCRdb to about 2021). In the study overall: The study investigated the way shared, self-reactive T-cell receptor alpha chains are produced in the human thymus.

The library was produced with the immunoSEQ multiplex PCR assay. TCRdb re-hosts the immuneACCESS table, in-frame sequences only. Its copies lack some clones; in the studies checked, an unresolved V gene accounts for under half of them, and the cause for the rest is not known. Present in this sample are over 450,000 clones, 75% to 85% of which were seen just once. The biggest ten clones account for about 0.014% of the sample. Germline trimming amounts to 5 bases on V and 2 bases on J, with 7 as the count of junction bases outside the gene matches. As encoded in the germline V gene (reference sequence), CDR1 is MNHEY while CDR2 is SMNVEV. From its cysteine to its phenylalanine, the CDR3 spans 16 amino acids. The CDR3 DNA has 48 bases and is translated from base 1. A note on this clone: Its specific antigen is unknown. Base qualities are not at hand, and no much larger clone is one base apart.

These data were also reused for a study on human thymus T cells. From that second study: Immunologically healthy infants undergoing open corrective cardiac surgery for congenital heart defects in Finland were used as donors. The thymus tissue came from surgical resects taken out during corrective cardiac surgery. Both the thymic and the peripheral blood repertoires appeared to show biased V and J gene segment usage. The related research reported highly overlapping thymic TCR repertoires among unrelated individuals. The study characterized TCR alpha and beta repertoires from fewer than ten infant thymus samples and a few related peripheral blood samples. The infant donors were about 7 to 250 days old, and the cohort included roughly six males and a couple of females. Thymocytes were freed from the tissue by mechanical means and kept at -70 degrees C as pellets of about 9-30 million cells. A QIAsymphony instrument was used to extract genomic DNA from frozen cell pellets. The immunoSEQ multiplex PCR assay was used to amplify the TCRB and TCRAD loci from a standardized amount of quality-controlled genomic DNA. The V(D)J region was spanned by amplicons of a length sufficient to cover the CDR3 and to identify V and J genes. Through the commercial immunoSEQ service, the amplicons were sequenced on an Illumina platform. Corrections for primer bias and sequencing errors followed previously described methods, while TCRAD and TCRB definitions were based on the IMGT database. Repertoires were analysed with immunoSEQ Analyzer 3.0 and VDJTools, covering basic statistics, V/J segment usage, diversity estimates, rarefaction and pairwise overlap. Diversity was estimated with Chao1, ChaoE, Efron-Thisted, Shannon and inverse Simpson indices, and also on datasets down-sampled to the smallest sample. For repertoire overlap, CDR3 nucleotide sequence, V gene and J gene had to match strictly, and clustering was done by Jaccard-based multidimensional scaling. On average, thymus samples gave about 750,000 unique TCRB clonotypes, whereas blood samples gave about 84,000.

The chain is encoded by TRBV27 joined to TRBJ2-4; 9 central bases correspond to TRBD1. Sequencing was done on a sample of thymocytes. This TCR derives from a boy under two years old with a congenital heart defect. Donor details come from another sample of the same person, matched by shared clones. The sequenced DNA: TGTGCCAGCAGTCCGGGGACAGGGAGATCCAAAAACATTCAGTACTTC. It encodes CASSPGTGRSKNIQYF.